These 28 T cell receptor beta chains were all obtained from the same sample, sequenced in a study of T cell repertoires in ileal Crohn's disease. As to time point: neoterminal ileum biopsy at postoperative endoscopy, about 6 months after surgery. Clones were sequenced by immunoSEQ multiplex PCR, and TCRdb holds only the in-frame ones, with some missing. The sample yields over 9,000 clones, more than 60% seen once. Sequencing was carried out using ileal tissue. The receptor source for this set is an adult with Crohn's disease.

CDR3 nucleotide sequence: TGTGCCAGCAGAGGAGGGTACAAAAACATTCAGTACTTC. This sequence encodes CASRGGYKNIQYF. The gene calls are TRBV6-5 and TRBJ2-4; D possibly corresponds to TRBD2 (6 bases). Germline V gene sequence: CDR1 MNHEY, CDR2 SVGAGI. Trimming left V 6 bases short and J 3 bases short, with 9 bases between. CDR3 length: 13 residues.

The chain combines TRBV7-2 with TRBJ1-3; 7 nucleotides agree with TRBD1. With 4 bases clipped from V and 4 bases from J, the junction kept 7 bases outside the gene matches. Germline CDR1 is SGHTA and CDR2 is FQGNSA. The CDR3 runs to 15 residues. The CDR3 DNA sequence: TGTGCCAGCAGCTCCAGAACAGGGGCCGGAAACACCATATATTTT. Its protein is CASSSRTGAGNTIYF.

The chain carries TRBV6-5 and TRBJ1-5, with 9 positions matching TRBD1. CDR1 MNHEY and CDR2 SVGAGI come from the germline V gene. J was trimmed by 4 bases and V by 2 bases; bases with no gene match: 3. This CDR3 region has 15 residues. The CDR3 nucleotides are TGTGCCAGCAGTTACGCGACAGGGGGAAATCAGCCCCAGCATTTT. This sequence encodes CASSYATGGNQPQHF.

The chain has TRBV4-3 and TRBJ1-6; no clear D. The V gene's germline CDR1 is LGHNA and CDR2 YSLEER. The CDR3 is made up of 16 amino acids. V lost 0 bases to trimming and J lost 10 bases, with 16 bases between them. The CDR3 nucleotides read TGCGCCAGCAGCCAAGATAACGTCGAGGGAAGCTCACCCCTCCACTTT. Translated, it gives CASSQDNVEGSSPLHF.

This clone counts as medium-sized. The chain combines TRBV7-2 with TRBJ2-5; 11 bases fit TRBD2. This CDR3 spans 15 amino acids. The ends lost 2 bases at V and 4 bases at J; junction bases unmatched: 3. The germline V gene has CDR1 SGHTA and CDR2 FQGNSA. CDR3 amino acids: CASSLFLAGGETQYF. CDR3 in DNA: TGTGCCAGCAGCTTATTTCTAGCGGGGGGAGAGACCCAGTACTTC. Complete variable domain (other parts from reference TRBV7-2 and TRBJ2-5): GAGVSQSPSNKVTEKGKDVELRCDPISGHTALYWYRQSLGQGLEFLIYFQGNSAPDKSGLPSDRFSAERTGGSVSTLTIQRTQQEDSAVYLCASSLFLAGGETQYFGPGTRLLVL.

V usage is TRBV19 and J usage is TRBJ1-1, with 10 bases fitting TRBD1. CDR3 length: 14 amino acids. Germline V gene data show CDR1 as LNHDA and CDR2 as SQIVND (reference sequence). V was pared by 6 bases and J by 5 bases, with 6 bases of the junction left unmatched. The DNA for the CDR3 is TGTGCCAGTAGCAGACAGGGGGCCGGAACTGAAGCTTTCTTT. It yields the protein CASSRQGAGTEAFF. Full variable domain (remainder filled in from reference TRBV19 and TRBJ1-1): DGGITQSPKYLFRKEGQNVTLSCEQNLNHDAMYWYRQDPGQGLRLIYYSQIVNDFQKGDIAEGYSVSREKKESFPLTVTSAQKNPTAFYLCASSRQGAGTEAFFGQGTRLTVV.

In nucleotides, the CDR3 is TGTGCCAGCAGGTCGAACAGGGCTAAGAACACTGAAGCTTTCTTT. As protein: CASRSNRAKNTEAFF. The chain couples TRBV27 to TRBJ1-1; weak D call: TRBD1 (6 bases). V gave up 6 bases and J gave up 1 base, with 15 bases separating them. The CDR3 has 15 amino acids. The germline V gene has CDR1 MNHEY and CDR2 SMNVEV (reference sequence).

The chain carries TRBV29-1 and TRBJ1-5; perhaps TRBD1 as D (6 bases). This CDR3 is 15 amino acids long. V was pared by 5 bases and J by 2 bases, with 16 bases between. Looked up from germline, CDR1 is SQVTM and CDR2 is ANQGSEA. The CDR3 nucleotides are TGCAGCGTTCGGACAGACGTTCCGGGCAATCAGCCCCAGCATTTT. This translates into CSVRTDVPGNQPQHF. Together with reference TRBV29-1 and TRBJ1-5, the CDR3 gives the full variable domain: SAVISQKPSRDICQRGTSLTIQCQVDSQVTMMFWYRQQPGQSLTLIATANQGSEATYESGFVIDKFPISRPNLTFSTLTVSNMSPEDSSIYLCSVRTDVPGNQPQHFGDGTRLSIL.

The rearrangement joins TRBV7-6 to TRBJ1-1; D unresolved. The CDR3 runs to 13 residues. V gave up 5 bases and J gave up 4 bases, with 11 bases separating them. The germline V gene encodes CDR1 SGHVS and CDR2 FNYEAQ. CDR3 DNA sequence: TGTGCCAGCAGCGCGGGTGAGGTCACTGAAGCTTTCTTT. Residues: CASSAGEVTEAFF.

The V gene is TRBV4-3, the J gene TRBJ1-4; tentative D call: TRBD1 (5 bases). This CDR3 region has 19 residues. Germline values: CDR1 LGHNA, CDR2 YSLEER. Trimming pared 1 base from V and 0 bases from J, leaving 18 bases between. The CDR3, as DNA: TGCGCCAGCAGCCAAGTTAACCAGGGAAGGTGGGCAACTAATGAAAAACTGTTTTTT. It specifies CASSQVNQGRWATNEKLFF.

This clone occurred a few times. The chain links TRBV7-2 to TRBJ2-1; D unresolved. The CDR3 sequence is 14 residues long. Germline CDR1 SGHTA, CDR2 FQGNSA. V lost 0 bases to trimming and J lost 3 bases, with 6 bases between them. CDR3 region: CASSLANFYNEQFF. The DNA of the CDR3 is TGTGCCAGCAGCTTAGCGAACTTCTACAATGAGCAGTTCTTC.

This clone has just a few counts. This sequence joins TRBV6-5 and TRBJ2-3, with 7 nucleotides matching TRBD2. Per germline, CDR1 MNHEY and CDR2 SVGAGI. This CDR3 spans 15 amino acids. J gave up 2 bases and V 7 bases, and 9 bases lay outside the gene matches. The CDR3 region has the DNA TGTGCCAGCATCGGAGCGGGACCAGACACAGATACGCAGTATTTT. Residues: CASIGAGPDTDTQYF.

V usage is TRBV2 and J usage is TRBJ1-5; D is possibly TRBD1 (5 bases). This CDR3 spans 14 amino acids. V was cut by 1 base and J by 3 bases, with 7 bases left in between. CDR1 is SNHLY, CDR2 FYNNEI, per germline. CDR3: CASSEGRVNQPQHF. In DNA form, the CDR3 reads TGTGCCAGCAGTGAAGGCAGGGTCAATCAGCCCCAGCATTTT.

This sequence joins TRBV2 and TRBJ1-2; D may be TRBD1 (5 bases). The CDR3 loop spans 13 amino acids. Germline V gene sequence: CDR1 SNHLY, CDR2 FYNNEI. The V and J ends lost 7 bases and 4 bases respectively, with 13 bases between them. The CDR3, as DNA: TGTGCCAGCACCCAGGGCCCCTTCTATGGCTACACCTTC. Amino acid sequence: CASTQGPFYGYTF.

This clone was seen only once. The chain has TRBV6-1 and TRBJ2-7; D unresolved. The V gene lost 1 base and the J gene lost 0 bases, with 13 bases spanning the gap. This CDR3 spans 16 amino acids. From germline, CDR1 is MNHNS and CDR2 SASEGT. The CDR3 DNA follows: TGTGCCAGCAGTGAAGATCTGAGTAAAAGCTCCTACGAGCAGTACTTC. This sequence encodes CASSEDLSKSSYEQYF.

The CDR3 is CASSLRGGGMNTEAFF. In DNA, the CDR3 is TGTGCCAGCAGCCTACGCGGGGGTGGCATGAACACTGAAGCTTTCTTT. The chain has TRBV7-6 and TRBJ1-1; D possibly corresponds to TRBD1 (5 bases). CDR3 length equals 16 residues. CDR1 and CDR2 (germline): SGHVS, FNYEAQ. The V end was cut by 5 bases, the J end by 0 bases, with 16 bases between.

The chain employs TRBV2 and TRBJ1-2, with D possibly TRBD1 on 5 matching bases. Germline V gene lookup returns CDR1 SNHLY and CDR2 FYNNEI. V lost 1 base and J lost 3, with 9 bases in between. This CDR3 comprises 14 residues. The CDR3 coding sequence is TGTGCCAGCAGTGAAGGCAGGGCACACTATGGCTACACCTTC. Translating it yields CASSEGRAHYGYTF.

The genes are TRBV7-9 and TRBJ2-2, with D uncertain. The CDR3 length is 17 residues. V gave up 7 bases and J gave up 0 bases, with 18 bases separating them. Germline values: CDR1 SEHNR, CDR2 FQNEAQ (reference sequence). This CDR3 is CASTMLLAAANTGELFF. The DNA for the CDR3 is TGTGCCAGCACCATGCTTTTAGCCGCCGCGAACACCGGGGAGCTGTTTTTT.

This chain joins TRBV18 and TRBJ1-2; 9 positions agree with TRBD1. Germline CDR1 reads KGHSH; CDR2 reads LQKENI. CDR3 length: 15 amino acids. Trimming cost V 2 bases and J 4 bases; bases outside gene matches: 5. As DNA, the CDR3 is TGTGCCAGCTCACCAATACAGGGGGCAGGCTATGGCTACACCTTC. This translates into CASSPIQGAGYGYTF.

J is TRBJ2-5 and V is TRBV15; tentative D call: TRBD2 (6 bases). Trimming left V 0 bases short and J 2 bases short, with 10 bases between. This CDR3 is built from 15 residues. Germline V gene sequence: CDR1 LNHNV, CDR2 YYDKDF (reference sequence). The CDR3 DNA follows: TGTGCCACCAGCAGAGATAATAGCGGACAAGAGACCCAGTACTTC. Protein product: CATSRDNSGQETQYF.

The chain joins TRBV19 to TRBJ1-2; 10 positions agree with TRBD1. Germline V lookup: CDR1 LNHDA, CDR2 SQIVND (reference sequence). Losses at the gene ends were 9 bases for V and 10 bases for J; bases not matched to a gene: 14. The CDR3 loop spans 14 amino acids. CDR3 in amino acids: CASQPGPGTGDYTF. As DNA, the CDR3 is TGTGCCAGCCAACCGGGTCCCGGGACAGGGGACTACACCTTC.

The chain is built from TRBV5-1 and TRBJ2-2, with no clear D. V gave up 4 bases and J gave up 4 bases, with 11 bases separating them. CDR1 is SGHRS and CDR2 is YFSETQ in the germline V gene. This CDR3 is 14 amino acids long. Written as DNA, the CDR3 is TGCGCCAGCAGCCTCGACACGTCCACCGGGGAGCTGTTTTTT. Protein: CASSLDTSTGELFF.

This chain uses TRBV30 with TRBJ1-2; a weak D match, TRBD1 (5 bases). CDR1 is GTSNPN, CDR2 SVGIG, per germline (reference sequence). Trimming pared 0 bases from V and 4 bases from J, leaving 9 bases between. This CDR3 spans 13 amino acids. For the CDR3, the DNA is TGTGCCTGGAGTGTGCTGGGGCCCTATGGCTACACCTTC. It specifies CAWSVLGPYGYTF.

The chain couples TRBV7-6 to TRBJ1-1, with D possibly being TRBD1 (5 bases). The CDR3 length is 14 residues. Looked up from germline, CDR1 is SGHVS and CDR2 is FNYEAQ. Trimming removed 5 bases from V and 1 base from J, with 11 bases in between. CDR3 coding DNA: TGTGCCAGCAGCCCACAGGCCCGGAACACTGAAGCTTTCTTT. This sequence encodes CASSPQARNTEAFF.

The V and J genes are TRBV7-9 and TRBJ1-5, with unresolved D. The CDR3 runs to 15 residues. The V end lost 1 base, the J end lost 2 bases, and 9 bases lay between the germline ends. Germline values: CDR1 SEHNR, CDR2 FQNEAQ (reference sequence). CDR3 region: CASSLGEMGNQPQHF. The CDR3 bases are TGTGCCAGCAGCTTAGGGGAGATGGGCAATCAGCCCCAGCATTTT.

This chain joins TRBV6-5 and TRBJ2-2, with 7 bases identical to TRBD1. The CDR3 has 15 amino acids. Trimming removed 4 bases from V and 3 bases from J; junction bases left unmatched: 5. The germline gives CDR1 MNHEY, CDR2 SVGAGI. The CDR3 bases are TGTGCCAGCAGTTTTGGGACAGACCACACCGGGGAGCTGTTTTTT. Residues: CASSFGTDHTGELFF.

A word on this clone: Other DNA sequences in the same sample also yield this CDR3. The V gene is TRBV6-6, the J gene TRBJ2-1; weak D call: TRBD2 (6 bases). The V gene lost 4 bases and the J gene lost 2 bases, with 9 bases spanning the gap. In germline, CDR1 is MNHNY, CDR2 SVGAGI (reference sequence). There are 14 residues in the CDR3. The CDR3 is CASSSGGTYNEQFF. For the CDR3, the DNA is TGTGCCAGCAGTTCCGGGGGTACCTACAATGAGCAGTTCTTC.

The chain combines TRBV7-9 with TRBJ2-7; 7 bases match TRBD2. Germline CDR1 reads SEHNR; CDR2 reads FQNEAQ (reference sequence). Trimming removed 11 bases from V and 3 bases from J; junction bases left unmatched: 4. This CDR3 region has 11 residues. The CDR3 sequence is CAGGGLYEQYF. The CDR3 DNA sequence: TGTGCCGGGGGAGGGCTCTACGAGCAGTACTTC.